The T cell receptor (beta chain) under discussion was sequenced for a study of T cells in Graves' hyperthyroidism and ophthalmopathy. Across the study: Prior to any treatment, at the point of initial diagnosis, peripheral blood was collected. Findings and limits, study-wide: Most expanded thyroid clonotypes above 0.001 recurred in blood.

With regard to this clonotype: Its cognate antigen is unknown.

V lost 0 bases to trimming and J lost 3 bases, with 13 bases between them. CDR1 SQVTM and CDR2 ANQGSEA come from the germline V gene. CDR3 length equals 15 residues. Amplified regions were TCR beta CDR3 sequences from RNA transcripts. HTBI primers were the set used in a first-round RT-PCR of the TCR CDR3. MiXCR, applied by TCRdb to the multiplex PCR reads, yields one record per CDR3 protein. The sample lists hundreds of thousands of distinct CDR3 sequences; around 18% were seen once. The sample was blood. The source is a man between 35 and 55 years old with Graves' hyperthyroidism. The chain is built from TRBV29-1 and TRBJ2-3; the D gene is possibly TRBD1 (5 bases). The CDR3 bases are TGCAGCGTTGAAGATTTTGGGGCCAGAACAGATACGCAGTATTTT. Its protein is CSVEDFGARTDTQYF.